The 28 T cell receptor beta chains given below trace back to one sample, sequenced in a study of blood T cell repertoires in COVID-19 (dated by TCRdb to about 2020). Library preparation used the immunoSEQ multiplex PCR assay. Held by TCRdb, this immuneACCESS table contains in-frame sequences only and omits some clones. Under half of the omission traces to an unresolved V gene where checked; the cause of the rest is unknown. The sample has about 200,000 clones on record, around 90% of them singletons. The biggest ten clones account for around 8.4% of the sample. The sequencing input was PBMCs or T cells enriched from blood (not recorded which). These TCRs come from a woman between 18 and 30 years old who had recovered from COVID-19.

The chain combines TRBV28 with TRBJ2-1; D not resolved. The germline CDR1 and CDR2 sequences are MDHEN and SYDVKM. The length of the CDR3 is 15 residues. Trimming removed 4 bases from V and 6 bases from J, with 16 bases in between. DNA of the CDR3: TGTGCCAGCAGTTATGACCTGGGCCTACTCAATGAGCAGTTCTTC. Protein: CASSYDLGLLNEQFF.

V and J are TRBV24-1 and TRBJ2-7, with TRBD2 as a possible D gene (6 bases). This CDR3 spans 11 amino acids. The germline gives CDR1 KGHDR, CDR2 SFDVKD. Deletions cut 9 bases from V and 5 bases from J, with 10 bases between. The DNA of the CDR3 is TGTGCCACCGGGCGGGGAGACGAGCAGTACTTC. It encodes CATGRGDEQYF.

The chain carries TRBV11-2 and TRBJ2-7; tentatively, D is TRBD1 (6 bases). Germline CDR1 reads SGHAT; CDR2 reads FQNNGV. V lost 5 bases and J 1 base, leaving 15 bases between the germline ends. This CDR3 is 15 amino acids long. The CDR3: CASSPRAGESYEQYF. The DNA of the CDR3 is TGTGCCAGCAGCCCGCGGGCAGGGGAATCCTACGAGCAGTACTTC.

CDR3 DNA sequence: TGTGCCATCAGTGAGTCTAAAGAGACCCAGTACTTC. Translating it yields CAISESKETQYF. The chain recombines TRBV10-3 with TRBJ2-5; D remains ambiguous. CDR3 length equals 12 residues. Trimming left V 0 bases short and J 3 bases short, with 2 bases between. The germline V gene has CDR1 ENHRY and CDR2 SYGVKD.

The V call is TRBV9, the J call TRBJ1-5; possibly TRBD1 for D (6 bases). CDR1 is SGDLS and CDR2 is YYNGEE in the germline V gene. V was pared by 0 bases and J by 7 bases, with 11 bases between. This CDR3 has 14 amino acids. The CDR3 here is CASSVEAGGQPQHF. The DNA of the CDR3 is TGTGCCAGCAGCGTAGAGGCGGGGGGCCAGCCCCAGCATTTT.

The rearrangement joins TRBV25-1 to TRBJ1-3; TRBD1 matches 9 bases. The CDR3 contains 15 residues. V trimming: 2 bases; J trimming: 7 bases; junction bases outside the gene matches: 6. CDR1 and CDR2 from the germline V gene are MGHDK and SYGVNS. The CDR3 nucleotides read TGTGCCAGCAGTGAAGCCGGGACAGGGCGGAACACCATATATTTT. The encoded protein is CASSEAGTGRNTIYF.

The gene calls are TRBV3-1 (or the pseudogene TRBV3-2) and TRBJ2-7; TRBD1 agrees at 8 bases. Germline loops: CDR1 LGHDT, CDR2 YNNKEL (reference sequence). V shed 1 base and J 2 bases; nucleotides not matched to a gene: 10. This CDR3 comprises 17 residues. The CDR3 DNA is TGTGCCAGCAGCCAAGCCCTTCAGGGGGCCCTAACCTACGAGCAGTACTTC. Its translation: CASSQALQGALTYEQYF.

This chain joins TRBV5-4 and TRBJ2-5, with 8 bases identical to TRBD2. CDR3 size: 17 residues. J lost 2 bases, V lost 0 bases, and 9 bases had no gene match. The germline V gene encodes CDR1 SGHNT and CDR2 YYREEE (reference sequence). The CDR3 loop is CASSLALFAGGQETQYF. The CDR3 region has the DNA TGTGCCAGCAGCTTGGCCCTCTTTGCGGGGGGTCAAGAGACCCAGTACTTC.

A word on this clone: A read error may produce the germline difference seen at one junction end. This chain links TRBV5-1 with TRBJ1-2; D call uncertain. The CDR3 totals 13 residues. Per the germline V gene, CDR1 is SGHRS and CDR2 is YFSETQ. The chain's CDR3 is CASSLGASTDRYF. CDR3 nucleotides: TGCGCCAGCAGCTTGGGGGCTTCGACGGATCGTTACTTC.

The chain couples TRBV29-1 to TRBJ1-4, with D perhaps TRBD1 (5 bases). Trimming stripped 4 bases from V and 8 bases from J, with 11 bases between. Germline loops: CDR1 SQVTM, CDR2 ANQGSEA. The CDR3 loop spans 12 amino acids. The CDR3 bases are TGCAGCGTTGCCAGGGCGGGGGAAAAACTGTTTTTT. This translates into CSVARAGEKLFF.

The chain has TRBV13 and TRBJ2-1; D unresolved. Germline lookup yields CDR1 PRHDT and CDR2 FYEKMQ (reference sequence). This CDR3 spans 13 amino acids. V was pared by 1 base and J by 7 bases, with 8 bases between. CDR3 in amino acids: CASSLVLTNEQFF. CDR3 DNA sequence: TGTGCCAGCAGCTTAGTACTCACTAATGAGCAGTTCTTC. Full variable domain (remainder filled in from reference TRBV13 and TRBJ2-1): AAGVIQSPRHLIKEKRETATLKCYPIPRHDTVYWYQQGPGQDPQFLISFYEKMQSDKGSIPDRFSAQQFSDYHSELNMSSLELGDSALYFCASSLVLTNEQFFGPGTRLTVL.

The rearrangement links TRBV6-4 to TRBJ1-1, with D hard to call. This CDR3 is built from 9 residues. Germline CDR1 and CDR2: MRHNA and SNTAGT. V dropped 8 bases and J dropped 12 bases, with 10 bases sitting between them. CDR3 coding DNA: TGTGCCAGCCCCCCTAACTCTTTCTTT. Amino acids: CASPPNSFF.

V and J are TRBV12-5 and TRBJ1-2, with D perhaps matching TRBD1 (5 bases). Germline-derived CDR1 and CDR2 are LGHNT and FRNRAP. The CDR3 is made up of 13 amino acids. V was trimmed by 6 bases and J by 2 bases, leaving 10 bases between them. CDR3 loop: CASGPDKNYGYTF. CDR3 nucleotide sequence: TGTGCTAGTGGCCCGGACAAGAACTATGGCTACACCTTC.

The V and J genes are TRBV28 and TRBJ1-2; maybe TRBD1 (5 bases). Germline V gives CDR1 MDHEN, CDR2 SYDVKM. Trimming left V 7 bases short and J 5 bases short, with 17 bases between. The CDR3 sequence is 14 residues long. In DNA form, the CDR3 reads TGTGCCAGCAAAGTGCCGGGGGGGTCTTATGGCTACACCTTC. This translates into CASKVPGGSYGYTF.

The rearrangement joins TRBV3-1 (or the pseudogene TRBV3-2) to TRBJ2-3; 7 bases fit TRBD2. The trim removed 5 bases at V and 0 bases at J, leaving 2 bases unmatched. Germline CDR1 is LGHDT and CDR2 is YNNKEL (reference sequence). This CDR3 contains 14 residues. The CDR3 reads CASSLGLSTDTQYF. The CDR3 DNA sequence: TGTGCCAGCAGCTTGGGACTAAGCACAGATACGCAGTATTTT.

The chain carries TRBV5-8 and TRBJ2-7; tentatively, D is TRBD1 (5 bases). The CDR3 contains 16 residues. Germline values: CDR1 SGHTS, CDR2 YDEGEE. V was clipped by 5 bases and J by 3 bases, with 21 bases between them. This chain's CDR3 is CASSFTGPTLFYEQYF. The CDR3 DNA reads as TGTGCCAGCAGTTTTACAGGCCCCACTCTTTTCTACGAGCAGTACTTC.

The CDR3 here is CASSLGPGTGDYGYTF. CDR3 nucleotides: TGTGCCAGCAGCTTGGGGCCCGGGACAGGGGATTATGGCTACACCTTC. This rearrangement joins TRBV5-6 to TRBJ1-2; TRBD1 matches 10 bases. Germline assignment: CDR1 SGHDT and CDR2 YYEEEE. J gave up 5 bases and V 0 bases, and 7 bases lay outside the gene matches. The CDR3 consists of 16 residues. The variable domain in full, completed from reference TRBV5-6 and TRBJ1-2, reads DAGVTQSPTHLIKTRGQQVTLRCSPKSGHDTVSWYQQALGQGPQFIFQYYEEEERQRGNFPDRFSGHQFPNYSSELNVNALLLGDSALYLCASSLGPGTGDYGYTFGSGTRLTVV.

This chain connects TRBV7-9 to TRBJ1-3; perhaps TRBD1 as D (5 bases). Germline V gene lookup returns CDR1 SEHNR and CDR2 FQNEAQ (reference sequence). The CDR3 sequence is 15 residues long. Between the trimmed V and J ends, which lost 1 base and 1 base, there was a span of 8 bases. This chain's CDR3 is CASSLVDRSGNTIYF. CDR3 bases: TGTGCCAGCAGCTTAGTAGACAGATCTGGAAACACCATATATTTT.

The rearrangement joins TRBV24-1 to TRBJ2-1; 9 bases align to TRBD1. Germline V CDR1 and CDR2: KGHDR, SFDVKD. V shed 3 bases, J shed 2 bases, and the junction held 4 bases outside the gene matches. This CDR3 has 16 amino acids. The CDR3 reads CATSDTGTGTYNEQFF. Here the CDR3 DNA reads TGTGCCACCAGTGATACCGGGACAGGGACCTACAATGAGCAGTTCTTC.

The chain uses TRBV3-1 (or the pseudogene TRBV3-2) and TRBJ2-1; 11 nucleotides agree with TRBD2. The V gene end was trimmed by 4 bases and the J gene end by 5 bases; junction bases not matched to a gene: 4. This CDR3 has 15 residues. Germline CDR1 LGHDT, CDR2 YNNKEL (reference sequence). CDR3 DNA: TGTGCCAGCAGCCCGGGGACTAGCGGTAACAATGAGCAGTTCTTC. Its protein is CASSPGTSGNNEQFF.

CDR3 protein: CASSGGQGVYYGYTF. CDR3 DNA: TGTGCCAGCAGCGGTGGACAGGGTGTTTACTATGGCTACACCTTC. The gene calls are TRBV5-4 and TRBJ1-2; 8 nucleotides align to TRBD1. Germline V CDR1 and CDR2: SGHNT, YYREEE (reference sequence). The CDR3 is made up of 15 amino acids. V lost 4 bases and J lost 3; bases outside the gene matches: 8.

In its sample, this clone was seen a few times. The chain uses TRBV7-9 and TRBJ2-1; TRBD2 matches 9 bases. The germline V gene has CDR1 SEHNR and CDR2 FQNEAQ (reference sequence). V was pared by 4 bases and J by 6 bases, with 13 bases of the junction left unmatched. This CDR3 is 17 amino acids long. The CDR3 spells CASSSLSHGGGANEQFF. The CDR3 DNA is TGTGCCAGCAGCTCCTTATCGCATGGCGGGGGGGCCAATGAGCAGTTCTTC.

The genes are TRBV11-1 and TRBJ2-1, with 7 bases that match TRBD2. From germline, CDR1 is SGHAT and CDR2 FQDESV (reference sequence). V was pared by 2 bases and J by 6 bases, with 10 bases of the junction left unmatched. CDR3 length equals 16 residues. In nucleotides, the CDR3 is TGTGCCAGCAGCTTATTTCTAGCGGTAGACCTCAATGAGCAGTTCTTC. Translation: CASSLFLAVDLNEQFF.

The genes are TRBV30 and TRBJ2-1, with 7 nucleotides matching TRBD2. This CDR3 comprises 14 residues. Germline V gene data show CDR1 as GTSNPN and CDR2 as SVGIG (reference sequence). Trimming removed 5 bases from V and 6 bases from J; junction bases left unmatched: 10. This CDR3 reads CAWGPGLTANEQFF. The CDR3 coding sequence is TGTGCCTGGGGACCGGGACTAACAGCCAATGAGCAGTTCTTC. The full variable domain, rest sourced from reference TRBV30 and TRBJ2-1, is SQTIHQWPATLVQPVGSPLSLECTVEGTSNPNLYWYRQAAGRGLQLLFYSVGIGQISSEVPQNLSASRPQDRQFILSSKKLLLSDSGFYLCAWGPGLTANEQFFGPGTRLTVL.

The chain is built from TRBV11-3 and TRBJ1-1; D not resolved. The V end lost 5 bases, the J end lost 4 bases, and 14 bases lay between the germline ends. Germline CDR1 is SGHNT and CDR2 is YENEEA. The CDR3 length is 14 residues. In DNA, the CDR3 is TGTGCCAGCAGCCTTCGGAGGGATGGCACTGAAGCTTTCTTT. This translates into CASSLRRDGTEAFF.

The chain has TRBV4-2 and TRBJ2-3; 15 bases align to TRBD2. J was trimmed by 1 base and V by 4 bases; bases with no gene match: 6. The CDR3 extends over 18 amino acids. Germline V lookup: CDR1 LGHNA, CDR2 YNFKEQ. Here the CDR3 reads CASSPGLAGGHRTDTQYF. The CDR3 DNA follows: TGTGCCAGCAGCCCCGGACTAGCGGGGGGGCATCGCACAGATACGCAGTATTTT.

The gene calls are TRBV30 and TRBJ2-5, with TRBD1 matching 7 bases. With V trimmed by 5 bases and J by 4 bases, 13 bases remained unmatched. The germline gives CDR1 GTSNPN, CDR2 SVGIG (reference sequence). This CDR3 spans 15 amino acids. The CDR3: CAWAWTGGLVETQYF. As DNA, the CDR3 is TGTGCCTGGGCGTGGACAGGCGGGCTCGTAGAGACCCAGTACTTC.

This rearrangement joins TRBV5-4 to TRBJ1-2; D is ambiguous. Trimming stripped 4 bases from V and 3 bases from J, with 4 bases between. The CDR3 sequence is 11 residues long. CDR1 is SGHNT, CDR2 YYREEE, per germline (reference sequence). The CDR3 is CASSADYGYTF. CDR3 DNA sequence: TGTGCCAGCAGCGCGGACTATGGCTACACCTTC.